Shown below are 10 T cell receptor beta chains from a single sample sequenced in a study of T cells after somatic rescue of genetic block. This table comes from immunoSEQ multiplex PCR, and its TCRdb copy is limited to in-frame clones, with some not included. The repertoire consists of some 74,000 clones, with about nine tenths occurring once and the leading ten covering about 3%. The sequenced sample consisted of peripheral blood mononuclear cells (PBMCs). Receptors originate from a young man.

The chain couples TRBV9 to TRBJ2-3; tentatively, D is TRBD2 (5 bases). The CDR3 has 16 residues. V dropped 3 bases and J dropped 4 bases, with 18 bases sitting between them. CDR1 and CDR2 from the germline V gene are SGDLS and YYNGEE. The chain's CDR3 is CASSASPQLVSDTQYF. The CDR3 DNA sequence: TGTGCCAGCAGCGCGAGCCCCCAACTAGTCTCAGATACGCAGTATTTT.

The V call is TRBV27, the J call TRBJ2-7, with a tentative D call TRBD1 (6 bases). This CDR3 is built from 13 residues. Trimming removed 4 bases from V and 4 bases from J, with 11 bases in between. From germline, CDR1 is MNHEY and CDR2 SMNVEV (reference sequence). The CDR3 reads CASSSLQGYEQYF. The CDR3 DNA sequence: TGTGCCAGCAGTTCGCTCCAGGGGTACGAGCAGTACTTC.

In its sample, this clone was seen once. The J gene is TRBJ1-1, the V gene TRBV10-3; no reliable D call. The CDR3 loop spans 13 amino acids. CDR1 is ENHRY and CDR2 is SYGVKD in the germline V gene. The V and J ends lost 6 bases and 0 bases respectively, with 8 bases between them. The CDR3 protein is CAIRGSLNTEAFF. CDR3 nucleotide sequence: TGTGCCATCAGGGGCAGCTTGAACACTGAAGCTTTCTTT.

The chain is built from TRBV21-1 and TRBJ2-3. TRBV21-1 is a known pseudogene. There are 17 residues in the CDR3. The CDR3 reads CASSKVEATKGPDTQYF. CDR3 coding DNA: TGTGCCAGCAGCAAAGTGGAAGCTACAAAAGGTCCAGATACGCAGTATTTT.

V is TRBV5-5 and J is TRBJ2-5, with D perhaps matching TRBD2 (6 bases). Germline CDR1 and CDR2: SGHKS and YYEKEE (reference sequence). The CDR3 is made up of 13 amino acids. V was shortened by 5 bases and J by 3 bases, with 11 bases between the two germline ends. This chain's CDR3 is CASSFQREETQYF. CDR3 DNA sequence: TGTGCCAGCAGTTTTCAGCGGGAAGAGACCCAGTACTTC.

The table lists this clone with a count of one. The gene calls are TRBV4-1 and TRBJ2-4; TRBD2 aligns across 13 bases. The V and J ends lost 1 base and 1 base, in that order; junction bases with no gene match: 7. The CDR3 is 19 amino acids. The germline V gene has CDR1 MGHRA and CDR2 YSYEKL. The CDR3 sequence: CASSQVWTSGSEAKNIQYF. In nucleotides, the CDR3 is TGCGCCAGCAGCCAAGTCTGGACTAGCGGGAGTGAGGCCAAAAACATTCAGTACTTC.

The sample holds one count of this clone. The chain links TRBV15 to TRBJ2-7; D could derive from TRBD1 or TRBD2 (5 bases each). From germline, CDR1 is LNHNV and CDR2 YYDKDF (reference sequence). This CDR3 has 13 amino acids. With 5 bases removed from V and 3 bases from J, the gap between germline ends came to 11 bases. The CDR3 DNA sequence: TGTGCCACCAGCTGGGGACGGGGCTACGAGCAGTACTTC. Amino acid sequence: CATSWGRGYEQYF.

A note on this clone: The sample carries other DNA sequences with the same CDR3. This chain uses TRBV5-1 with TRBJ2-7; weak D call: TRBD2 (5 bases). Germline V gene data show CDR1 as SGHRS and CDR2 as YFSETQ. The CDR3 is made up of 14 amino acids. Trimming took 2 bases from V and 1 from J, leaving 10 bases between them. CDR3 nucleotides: TGCGCCAGCAGCTTAGGAGGAAATTCCTACGAGCAGTACTTC. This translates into CASSLGGNSYEQYF. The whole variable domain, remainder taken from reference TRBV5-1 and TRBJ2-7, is KAGVTQTPRYLIKTRGQQVTLSCSPISGHRSVSWYQQTPGQGLQFLFEYFSETQRNKGNFPGRFSGRQFSNSRSEMNVSTLELGDSALYLCASSLGGNSYEQYFGPGTRLTVT.

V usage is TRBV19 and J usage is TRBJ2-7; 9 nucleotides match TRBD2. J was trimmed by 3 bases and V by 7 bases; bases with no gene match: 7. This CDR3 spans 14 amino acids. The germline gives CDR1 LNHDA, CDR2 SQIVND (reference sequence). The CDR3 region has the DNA TGTGCCAGTATAGATAGCGGGGGCAACTACGAGCAGTACTTC. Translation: CASIDSGGNYEQYF.

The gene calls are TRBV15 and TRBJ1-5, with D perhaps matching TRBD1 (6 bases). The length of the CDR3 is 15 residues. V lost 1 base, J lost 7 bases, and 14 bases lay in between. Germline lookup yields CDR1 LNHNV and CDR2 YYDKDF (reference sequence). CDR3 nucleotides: TGTGCCACCAGCAGAGTCCCAGGGGTCATGCAGCCCCAGCATTTT. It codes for CATSRVPGVMQPQHF.